This TCR beta chain is from a study of Ad26.COV2.S vaccination and SARS-CoV-2 variants. For the study at large: Sample donor was a member of the COV1001 Ad26.COV2.S trial arm.

Noted treatment: some 20 received Ad26.COV2.S at low or high dose, single or two shots; roughly five received placebo; per-sample allocation not given. Sampling occurred on day 63 after the first vaccine or placebo injection. Assay: immunoSEQ multiplex PCR; the TCRdb copy retains only in-frame clones and omits some. The profile covers 410,000 or so clones, with roughly 90% appearing a single time and 1.5% to 2% taken by the ten largest. The CDR3 spans 14 residues. CDR1 is LGHDT, CDR2 YNNKEL, per germline (reference sequence). After removal of 8 bases from V and 5 bases from J, the junction contained 7 bases not matched to a gene.

The chain has TRBV3-1 (or the pseudogene TRBV3-2) and TRBJ2-3; 10 bases line up with TRBD2. Specimen: peripheral blood, collected in a trial of Ad26.COV2.S vaccine versus placebo. This clonotype was sampled from a person aged 18 to 59 who received the Ad26.COV2.S COVID-19 vaccine or a placebo. CDR3 residues: CASSLAGEGDTQYF. The CDR3 DNA sequence: TGTGCCAGCTCGCTAGCGGGGGAAGGAGATACGCAGTATTTT.